Presented here are 27 T cell receptor beta chains from one specimen sequenced in a study of monozygotic twins with inflammatory bowel disease. Using the 5' RACE reads, TCRdb records one entry per CDR3 protein without DNA. This listing includes roughly 300,000 distinct CDR3 sequences. Sequencing input: blood. These receptor sequences come from a human donor with ulcerative colitis or Crohn's disease, or a healthy co-twin of an affected twin (not recorded which).

The chain uses TRBV5-1 and TRBJ1-6; TCRdb designates TRBD1, a call that cannot be tested without DNA. The germline V gene has CDR1 SGHRS and CDR2 YFSETQ. The CDR3 has 14 amino acids. This chain's CDR3 is CASSLGASPSPLHF.

V gene TRBV11-2 combines with J gene TRBJ2-4; TCRdb selects TRBD1, and the lack of DNA leaves this call unchecked. Looked up from germline, CDR1 is SGHAT and CDR2 is FQNNGV. The CDR3 spans 16 residues. CDR3 sequence: CASSQRQGLAKNIQYF. The variable domain in full, with the rest retrieved from reference TRBV11-2 and TRBJ2-4, is EAGVAQSPRYKIIEKRQSVAFWCNPISGHATLYWYQQILGQGPKLLIQFQNNGVVDDSQLPKDRFSAERLKGVDSTLKIQPAKLEDSAVYLCASSQRQGLAKNIQYFGAGTRLSVL.

This chain connects TRBV5-1 to TRBJ1-2. The CDR3 extends over 13 amino acids. Germline-derived CDR1 and CDR2 are SGHRS and YFSETQ. The CDR3 sequence is CASSLEGSRGYTF.

The chain combines TRBV7-2 with TRBJ1-5; the D call of TRBD1 rests on TCRdb alone, since no DNA is present to check it. CDR1 and CDR2 from the germline V gene are SGHTA and FQGNSA. This CDR3 contains 15 residues. CDR3 region: CASRTGTVLHQPQHF.

The rearrangement uses TRBV19 and TRBJ2-2; absent DNA, TCRdb's TRBD1 call cannot be checked. Looked up from germline, CDR1 is LNHDA and CDR2 is SQIVND (reference sequence). The CDR3 extends over 17 amino acids. The chain's CDR3 is CASSMISAGARSGELFF.

The rearrangement links TRBV7-2 to TRBJ2-4; the D call from TCRdb, TRBD1, cannot be confirmed without DNA. There are 15 residues in the CDR3. Per germline, CDR1 SGHTA and CDR2 FQGNSA. Here the CDR3 reads CASSLAGGPQGIQYF.

The rearrangement joins TRBV7-8 to TRBJ1-2. Germline CDR1 reads SGHVS; CDR2 reads FQNEAQ. CDR3 length: 13 amino acids. This CDR3 is CASSTQPDYGYTF.

V and J are TRBV7-9 and TRBJ2-7; TCRdb names TRBD1, which stays unverified in the absence of DNA. The CDR3 is 15 residues long. Looked up from germline, CDR1 is SEHNR and CDR2 is FQNEAQ (reference sequence). CDR3 in amino acids: CASSLDLDTSYEQYF.

The V and J genes are TRBV7-9 and TRBJ2-7; lacking DNA, the TRBD1 call made by TCRdb goes unchecked. Per the germline V gene, CDR1 is SEHNR and CDR2 is FQNEAQ (reference sequence). The CDR3 is made up of 14 amino acids. The CDR3 spells CASSFLGQGYEQYF. The full variable domain, its missing parts supplied by reference TRBV7-9 and TRBJ2-7, is DTGVSQNPRHKITKRGQNVTFRCDPISEHNRLYWYRQTLGQGPEFLTYFQNEAQLEKSRLLSDRFSAERPKGSFSTLEIQRTEQGDSAMYLCASSFLGQGYEQYFGPGTRLTVT.

The chain is built from TRBV10-3 and TRBJ1-5. The germline CDR1 and CDR2 sequences are ENHRY and SYGVKD. The CDR3 sequence is 16 residues long. CDR3 sequence reads: CAISASGGYSNQPQHF.

The chain uses TRBV7-2 and TRBJ2-6. The CDR3 totals 17 residues. Germline V gene data show CDR1 as SGHTA and CDR2 as FQGNSA. This chain's CDR3 is CASSLAFLASGADVLTF. Full variable domain (outside the CDR3, taken from reference TRBV7-2 and TRBJ2-6): GAGVSQSPSNKVTEKGKDVELRCDPISGHTALYWYRQSLGQGLEFLIYFQGNSAPDKSGLPSDRFSAERTGGSVSTLTIQRTQQEDSAVYLCASSLAFLASGADVLTFGAGSRLTVL.

The chain has TRBV7-8 and TRBJ2-2; TCRdb designates TRBD1, a call that cannot be tested without DNA. CDR1 is SGHVS and CDR2 is FQNEAQ in the germline V gene. This CDR3 region has 17 residues. CDR3 in amino acids: CASSLLGRGDHTGELFF. Complete variable domain (other parts from reference TRBV7-8 and TRBJ2-2): GAGVSQSPRYKVAKRGQDVALRCDPISGHVSLFWYQQALGQGPEFLTYFQNEAQLDKSGLPSDRFFAERPEGSVSTLKIQRTQQEDSAVYLCASSLLGRGDHTGELFFGEGSRLTVL.

J is TRBJ2-7 and V is TRBV3-1; there is no DNA to check the TCRdb D call of TRBD1. CDR3 length: 15 residues. Germline V gives CDR1 LGHDT, CDR2 YNNKEL (reference sequence). This chain's CDR3 is CASSQDLRGWYEQYF.

The J gene is TRBJ2-2, the V gene TRBV20-1; the D call from TCRdb, TRBD2, cannot be confirmed without DNA. CDR3 length equals 15 residues. Germline-derived CDR1 and CDR2 are DFQATT and SNEGSKA (reference sequence). CDR3: CSAWELAGGTGELFF.

The chain joins TRBV7-9 to TRBJ1-5; TCRdb reports TRBD1, a call that lacks DNA to check it against. Germline CDR1 and CDR2: SEHNR and FQNEAQ (reference sequence). The CDR3 is 15 residues long. The CDR3 region is CASSLGQGRTQHQHF.

This chain joins TRBV5-4 and TRBJ2-2; TCRdb lists TRBD1, though no DNA is available to test this call. The CDR3 has 15 residues. From germline, CDR1 is SGHNT and CDR2 YYREEE (reference sequence). The CDR3: CASSSRVKNTGELFF.

This chain joins TRBV12-3 or TRBV12-4 and TRBJ2-7. The CDR3 contains 11 residues. The CDR3 loop reads CASSRVDEQYF.

The V call is TRBV5-3, the J call TRBJ2-3; TCRdb reports TRBD2, a call that lacks DNA to check it against. TRBV5-3 is classed as an ORF, of uncertain function. The CDR3 sequence is 15 residues long. The CDR3 sequence is CARSLEGPGGDTQYF.

The genes are TRBV11-2 and TRBJ2-7; checking the TCRdb D call of TRBD2 is not possible without DNA. From germline, CDR1 is SGHAT and CDR2 FQNNGV. The CDR3 is 15 amino acids. CDR3 in amino acids: CASSLEAGGNYEQYF. Drawing the rest from reference TRBV11-2 and TRBJ2-7, the complete variable domain is EAGVAQSPRYKIIEKRQSVAFWCNPISGHATLYWYQQILGQGPKLLIQFQNNGVVDDSQLPKDRFSAERLKGVDSTLKIQPAKLEDSAVYLCASSLEAGGNYEQYFGPGTRLTVT.

This chain uses TRBV27 with TRBJ1-2; TCRdb selects TRBD1, and the lack of DNA leaves this call unchecked. The CDR3 runs 14 residues. Germline assignment: CDR1 MNHEY and CDR2 SMNVEV (reference sequence). CDR3 sequence: CASSFRETHYGYTF.

CDR3 loop: CASSLSGTTDTQYF. The gene calls are TRBV7-9 and TRBJ2-3. CDR3 size: 14 residues. Looked up from germline, CDR1 is SEHNR and CDR2 is FQNEAQ (reference sequence).

This chain connects TRBV21-1 to TRBJ1-2; lacking DNA, the TRBD1 call made by TCRdb goes unchecked. TRBV21-1 is termed a pseudogene. The CDR3 runs 14 residues. CDR3 protein: CASSKCAGFYGYTF.

The genes are TRBV5-1 and TRBJ2-3. There are 13 residues in the CDR3. Germline CDR1 SGHRS, CDR2 YFSETQ. CDR3 protein: CASSLAWAETQYF. The variable domain in full, completed from reference TRBV5-1 and TRBJ2-3, reads KAGVTQTPRYLIKTRGQQVTLSCSPISGHRSVSWYQQTPGQGLQFLFEYFSETQRNKGNFPGRFSGRQFSNSRSEMNVSTLELGDSALYLCASSLAWAETQYFGPGTRLTVL.

The chain recombines TRBV12-3 or TRBV12-4 with TRBJ2-2; the D call of TRBD1 rests on TCRdb alone, since no DNA is present to check it. This CDR3 is built from 16 residues. The CDR3 sequence: CASSMGQGRDTGELFF.

This rearrangement joins TRBV6-2 or TRBV6-3 to TRBJ1-3. CDR1 MNHEY and CDR2 SVGEGT come from the germline V gene. The length of the CDR3 is 13 residues. CDR3 protein: CASSPFWGNTIYF.

The J gene is TRBJ2-5, the V gene TRBV7-2. CDR1 is SGHTA, CDR2 FQGNSA, per germline. CDR3 size: 12 residues. The CDR3 spells CASSEDQETQYF.

The chain carries TRBV11-2 and TRBJ2-2. Germline loops: CDR1 SGHAT, CDR2 FQNNGV. This CDR3 has 15 amino acids. CDR3 protein: CASSLRLFNTGELFF.